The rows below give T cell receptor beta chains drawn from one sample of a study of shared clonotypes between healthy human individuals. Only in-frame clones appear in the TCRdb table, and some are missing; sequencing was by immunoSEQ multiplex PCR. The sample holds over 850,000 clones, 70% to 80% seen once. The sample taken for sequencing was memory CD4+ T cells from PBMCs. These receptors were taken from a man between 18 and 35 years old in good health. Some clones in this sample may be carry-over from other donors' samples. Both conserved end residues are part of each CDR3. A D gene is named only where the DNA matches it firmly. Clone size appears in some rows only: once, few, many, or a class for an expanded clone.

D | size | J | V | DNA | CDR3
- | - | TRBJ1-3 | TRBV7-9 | TGTGCCAGCAGCTTAGCCCCGGCCCCTGGGAACACCATATATTTT | CASSLAPAPGNTIYF
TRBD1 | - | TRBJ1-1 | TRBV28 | TGTGCCAGCAGTCCCGGCGACAGGGAGAACACTGAAGCTTTCTTT | CASSPGDRENTEAFF
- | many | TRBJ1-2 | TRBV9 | TGTGCCAGCAGCGTAGATCCCAGTACTAACTATGGCTACACCTTC | CASSVDPSTNYGYTF
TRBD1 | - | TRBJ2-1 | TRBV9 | TGTGCCAGCAGCGAGACGACAGGGACTGAGCAGTTCTTC | CASSETTGTEQFF
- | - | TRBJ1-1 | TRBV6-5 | TGTGCCAGCAGTTCCCCCCGAGAAGCTTTCTTT | CASSSPREAFF
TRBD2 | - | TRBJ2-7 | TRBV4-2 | TGTGCCAGCAGCCCCCGGAGCGGGAGGTTCTACGAGCAGTACTTC | CASSPRSGRFYEQYF
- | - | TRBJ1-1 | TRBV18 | TGTGCCAGCTCACGGACAGCAATGAACACTGAAGCTTTCTTT | CASSRTAMNTEAFF
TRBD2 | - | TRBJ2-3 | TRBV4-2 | TGTGCCAGCAGCCAGAGCGGGAACACAGATACGCAGTATTTT | CASSQSGNTDTQYF
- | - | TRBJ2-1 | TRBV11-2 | TGTGCCAGCAGCTTAGTATGGGGGGCCCAAGATGAGCAGTTCTTC | CASSLVWGAQDEQFF
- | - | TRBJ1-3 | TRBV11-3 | TGTGCCAGCAGCTTGAACACTCAACCCTCTGGAAACACCATATATTTT | CASSLNTQPSGNTIYF
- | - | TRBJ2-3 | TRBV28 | TGTGCCAGCAGTCTTAGCGGTTCTAGCACAGATACGCAGTATTTT | CASSLSGSSTDTQYF
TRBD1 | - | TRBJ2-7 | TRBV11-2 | TGTGCCAGCAGCAAGGACAGGGCGATCTACGAGCAGTACTTC | CASSKDRAIYEQYF
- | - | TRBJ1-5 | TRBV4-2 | TGTGCCAGCAGCCAAGATCGACAGGTGGTACGGGCCCAGCATTTT | CASSQDRQVVRAQHF
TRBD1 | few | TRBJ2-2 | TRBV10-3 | TGTGCCATCAGTGCCGACAGGGACACCGGGGAGCTGTTTTTT | CAISADRDTGELFF
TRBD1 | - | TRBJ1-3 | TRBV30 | TGTGCCTGGAGACAGGGGGACAGCTCTGGAAACACCATATATTTT | CAWRQGDSSGNTIYF
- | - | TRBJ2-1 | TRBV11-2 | TGTGCCAGCACATTAGGGAGCTCCTACAATGAGCAGTTCTTC | CASTLGSSYNEQFF
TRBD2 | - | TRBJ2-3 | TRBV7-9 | TGTGCCAGCAGCTCATGGCGGGAGCCAGATACGCAGTATTTT | CASSSWREPDTQYF
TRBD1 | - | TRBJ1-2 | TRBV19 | TGTGCCAGTAGTGCCCGGACAGGGTCTACTATCGGGGGCTACACCTTC | CASSARTGSTIGGYTF
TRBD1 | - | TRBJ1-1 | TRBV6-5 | TGTGCCAGCAGTACTCCCGGGACAGTCGAAGCTTTCTTT | CASSTPGTVEAFF
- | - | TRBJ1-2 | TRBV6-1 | TGTGCCATCGGGGACCAGATAAACTATGGCTACACCTTC | CAIGDQINYGYTF
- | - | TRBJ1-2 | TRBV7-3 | TGTGCCAGCAGCCCCGGGACGGACTATGGCTACACCTTC | CASSPGTDYGYTF
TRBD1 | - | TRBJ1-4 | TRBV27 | TGTGCCAGCAGTTCGCACAGGGGATCGAATGAAAAACTGTTTTTT | CASSSHRGSNEKLFF
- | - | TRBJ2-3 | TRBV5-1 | TGCGCCAGCAGCCCGGGTCTCCTATCTGTAGATACGCAGTATTTT | CASSPGLLSVDTQYF
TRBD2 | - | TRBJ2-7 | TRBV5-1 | TGCGCCAGCAGCTTGGCCTCCCCGATAGCGGGAGGGTTAGAGCAGTACTTC | CASSLASPIAGGLEQYF
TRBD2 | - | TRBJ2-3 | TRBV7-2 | TGTGCCAGCAGCTTAATCTCCAGCGGGAGGGGGAACACAGATACGCAGTATTTT | CASSLISSGRGNTDTQYF
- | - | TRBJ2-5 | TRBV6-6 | TGTGCCAGCAGTTACGGAGAGACCCAGTACTTC | CASSYGETQYF
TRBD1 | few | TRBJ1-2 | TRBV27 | TGTGCCAGCAAACCCTCGGACAGGGGCATCTATGGCTACACCTTC | CASKPSDRGIYGYTF
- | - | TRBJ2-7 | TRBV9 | TGTGCCAGCAGCCCCAGGCAGGGCACCAACTCCTACGAGCAGTACTTC | CASSPRQGTNSYEQYF
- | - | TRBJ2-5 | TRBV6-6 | TGTGCCAGCAGTTACGGCGGCGGAGAGACCCAGTACTTC | CASSYGGGETQYF
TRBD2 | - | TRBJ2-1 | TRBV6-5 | TGTGCCACCACCTTGACGGGAGGTTACAATGAGCAGTTCTTC | CATTLTGGYNEQFF
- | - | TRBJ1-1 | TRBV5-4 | TGTGCCAGCAGCTTGGCCGTCCGGCCGAACACTGAAGCTTTCTTT | CASSLAVRPNTEAFF
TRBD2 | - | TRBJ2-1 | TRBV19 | TGTGCCAGTAGTCGGGCTAGCGGGAGGAATGAGCAGTTCTTC | CASSRASGRNEQFF
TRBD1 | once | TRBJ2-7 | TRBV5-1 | TGCGCCAGCAGCTTGGGGTTTGGGACAGGCGAGCAGTACTTC | CASSLGFGTGEQYF
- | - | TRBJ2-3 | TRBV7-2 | TGTGCCAGCAGCTCGAGGGAACGCACAGATACGCAGTATTTT | CASSSRERTDTQYF
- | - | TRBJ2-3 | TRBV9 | TGTGCCAGCAGCGTAGATGGGGGTTCGGGCACAGATACGCAGTATTTT | CASSVDGGSGTDTQYF
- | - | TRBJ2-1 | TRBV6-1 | TGTGCCAGCAGGATAAGCGGAGGGGGAGGGAATGAGCAGTTCTTC | CASRISGGGGNEQFF
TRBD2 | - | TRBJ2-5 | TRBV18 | TGTGCCAGCTCAGCGACTAGCGGGCAAGAGACCCAGTACTTC | CASSATSGQETQYF
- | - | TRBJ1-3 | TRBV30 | TGTGCCTGGACCGAGGGGGGAAACACCATATATTTT | CAWTEGGNTIYF
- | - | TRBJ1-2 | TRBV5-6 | TGTGCCAGCAGCTTGACGGCAGAATCCTATGGCTACACCTTC | CASSLTAESYGYTF
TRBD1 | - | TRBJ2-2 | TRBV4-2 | TGTGCCAGCAGCCAAGATGAGGGTGCAGGGGGCGGCACCGGGGAGCTGTTTTTT | CASSQDEGAGGGTGELFF
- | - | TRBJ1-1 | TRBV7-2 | TGTGCCAGCAGCCGTCGGACAGCAACGAACACTGAAGCTTTCTTT | CASSRRTATNTEAFF
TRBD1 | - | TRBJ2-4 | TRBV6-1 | TGTGCCAGCAGTGGCCGGGACAGTATAAGTAAAAACATTCAGTACTTC | CASSGRDSISKNIQYF
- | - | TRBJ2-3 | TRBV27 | TGTGCCAGCAGCGTCCGTCGAGCCGTAACAGATACGCAGTATTTT | CASSVRRAVTDTQYF
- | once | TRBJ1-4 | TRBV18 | TGTGCCAGCTCGGCGGGCAGGGTAGGAGCTGAAAAACTGTTTTTT | CASSAGRVGAEKLFF
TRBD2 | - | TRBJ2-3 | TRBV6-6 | TGTGCCAGCAGTGATACTAGCGGGAGGTTGGGTACGCAGTATTTT | CASSDTSGRLGTQYF
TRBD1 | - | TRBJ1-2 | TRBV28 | TGTGCCAGCAGTTTTCACGACAGGGACTATGGCTACACCTTC | CASSFHDRDYGYTF
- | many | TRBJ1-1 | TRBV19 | TGTGCCAGTAGCCAAAGTCCAGATTATATGAACACTGAAGCTTTCTTT | CASSQSPDYMNTEAFF
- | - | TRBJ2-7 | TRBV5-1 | TGCGCCAGCAGCCCGATGGGGTCCTACGAGCAGTACTTC | CASSPMGSYEQYF
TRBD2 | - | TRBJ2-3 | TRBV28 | TGTGCCAGCAGTTCACTAGCGGGAGGGGGAACAGATACGCAGTATTTT | CASSSLAGGGTDTQYF
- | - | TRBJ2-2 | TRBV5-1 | TGCGCCAGCAGCTTGGCCAAGGTTTTGAACACCGGGGAGCTGTTTTTT | CASSLAKVLNTGELFF